These T cell receptor beta chains were read from a single sample in a study of cytomegalovirus exposure and HLA in healthy donors. Profiling relied on immunoSEQ multiplex PCR, and the TCRdb table lists in-frame clones only, not all of them. Of 150,000 or so clones listed, roughly 77% were seen once; the top ten hold over 6%. Sequenced sample: PBMCs. These receptors came from a man aged 30 to 45 in good health and CMV-seropositive. Each CDR3 is given with its conserved first and last residue. A D gene is named only where the DNA matches it firmly. Clone size is shown for a subset of rows, as once, few, many or a class of expanded clone.

TRBV9,NA,TRBD1,TRBJ1-3,CASSGDRTISGNTIYF,TGTGCCAGCAGCGGGGACAGGACCATCTCTGGAAACACCATATATTTT
TRBV27,NA,NA,TRBJ2-1,CASTATGYAEQFF,TGTGCCAGCACCGCTACAGGGTACGCTGAGCAGTTCTTC
TRBV7-3,NA,TRBD2,TRBJ2-1,CASSQLAGDEQFF,TGTGCCAGCAGCCAACTAGCGGGAGACGAGCAGTTCTTC
TRBV2,NA,TRBD1,TRBJ2-5,CASISQGARETQYF,TGTGCCAGCATATCACAGGGGGCAAGGGAGACCCAGTACTTC
TRBV9,NA,TRBD1,TRBJ1-2,CASSVESGQGATGTVGYTF,TGTGCCAGCAGCGTAGAATCGGGACAGGGGGCGACTGGAACTGTGGGCTACACCTTC
TRBV5-1,NA,TRBD1,TRBJ2-5,CASSLPPGQRKETQYF,TGCGCCAGCAGCTTGCCTCCGGGACAGAGAAAAGAGACCCAGTACTTC
TRBV6-1,NA,TRBD2,TRBJ2-7,CASSLLAGGGEQYF,TGTGCCAGCAGTCTACTAGCGGGGGGAGGCGAGCAGTACTTC
TRBV9,NA,TRBD2,TRBJ2-1,CASSPSGGVDNEQFF,TGTGCCAGCAGCCCAAGCGGGGGGGTCGACAATGAGCAGTTCTTC
TRBV19,NA,NA,TRBJ1-1,CASGGGATEAFF,TGTGCCAGCGGAGGCGGGGCTACTGAAGCTTTCTTT
TRBV5-6,once,NA,TRBJ2-3,CASSLPAGDTQYF,TGTGCCAGCAGCTTGCCCGCGGGAGATACGCAGTATTTT
TRBV6-5,few,NA,TRBJ2-2,CASSYDYRPTGELFF,TGTGCCAGCAGTTACGACTACCGGCCCACCGGGGAGCTGTTTTTT
TRBV11-1,few,TRBD2,TRBJ2-7,CASRTGGNREQYF,TGTGCCAGCAGGACCGGGGGGAATCGCGAGCAGTACTTC
TRBV6-4,NA,NA,TRBJ2-1,CASSEAGSYNEQFF,TGTGCCAGCAGTGAAGCGGGCTCCTACAATGAGCAGTTCTTC
TRBV7-6,NA,TRBD1,TRBJ2-3,CASGQTRQGVGGRTDTQYF,TGTGCCAGCGGGCAGACCAGACAGGGGGTCGGCGGCCGCACAGATACGCAGTATTTT
TRBV6-1,NA,TRBD2,TRBJ2-5,CASSELLAGVGNNQETQYF,TGTGCCAGCAGTGAACTCCTAGCGGGAGTGGGGAACAACCAAGAGACCCAGTACTTC
TRBV6-5,once,NA,TRBJ2-5,CASSSVPGGQETQYF,TGTGCCAGCAGTTCCGTCCCCGGAGGCCAAGAGACCCAGTACTTC
TRBV30,NA,NA,TRBJ1-2,CAWRPGVLLNYGYTF,TGTGCCTGGCGCCCGGGGGTCCTCCTTAACTATGGCTACACCTTC